This T cell receptor beta chain was observed in a study of T-cell memory formation after mild COVID-19. The CDR3 totals 13 residues. Germline CDR1 GTSNPN, CDR2 SVGIG (reference sequence). V shed 2 bases and J shed 1 base, with 5 bases lying between them. TCRdb reanalysed the 5' RACE reads using MiXCR and keeps one entry per CDR3 protein. Among around 250,000 distinct CDR3 sequences listed, approximately 15% were seen once. Specimen: PBMCs or a T cell subset sorted from them (not recorded which). This TCR came from an adult woman who had mild COVID-19 (a few samples of this study predate the infection). Cell type and time point are not known. This chain connects TRBV30 to TRBJ2-2; no clear D. The CDR3 DNA follows: TGTGCCTGGAGTACTAAGAACACCGGGGAGCTGTTTTTT. Translated, it gives CAWSTKNTGELFF.